The sequence of this TCR beta chain was determined in a study of T cell responses to AZD1222 COVID-19 vaccine. Whole-study findings and limits: Repertoires were sampled only after the peak T cell response. It should be noted that donors were predominantly white British and more often female, and clonal diversity was possibly underestimated. Among those given AZD1222, only six were seropositive at baseline.

This clone was detected only a few times. The antigen remains undetermined. TCRdb's table, derived via immunoSEQ multiplex PCR, lists solely in-frame clones and lacks some. The sample has more than 95,000 clones, around 89% seen once. Germline V gene sequence: CDR1 LGHNA, CDR2 YSLEER. The CDR3 is 15 amino acids. V lost 4 bases, J lost 2 bases, and 1 base stayed unmatched. The sequence was obtained from an adult in good health. The sample was peripheral blood, taken on day 0 of AZD1222 vaccination. V gene TRBV4-3 combines with J gene TRBJ2-7; 14 nucleotides align to TRBD2. The CDR3 protein is CASSPTSGGAYEQYF. CDR3 nucleotides: TGCGCCAGCAGCCCGACTAGCGGGGGGGCCTACGAGCAGTACTTC.